This passage covers 16 T cell receptor beta chains from one sample sequenced in a study of glioma-infiltrating T cells after dendritic cell vaccination. TCRdb's table, derived via immunoSEQ multiplex PCR, lists solely in-frame clones and lacks some. The repertoire includes 80,000 to 100,000 clones, 70% to 80% of them detected once, and under 7% sits in the top ten. The source was blood, collected before dendritic cell vaccination. Every receptor here comes from a human donor with glioblastoma.

The chain combines TRBV6-4 with TRBJ1-1, with unresolved D. The CDR3 runs to 14 residues. Looked up from germline, CDR1 is MRHNA and CDR2 is SNTAGT. V was shortened by 4 bases and J by 4 bases, with 13 bases between the two germline ends. CDR3 amino acids: CASSAVVGSTEAFF. The CDR3 nucleotides are TGTGCCAGCAGTGCCGTGGTCGGGAGCACTGAAGCTTTCTTT.

V gene TRBV4-2 combines with J gene TRBJ2-1, with 8 positions matching TRBD2. The V gene's germline CDR1 is LGHNA and CDR2 YNFKEQ. Trimming removed 3 bases from V and 5 bases from J; junction bases left unmatched: 9. This CDR3 spans 16 amino acids. The CDR3 coding sequence is TGTGCCAGCAGCCAGGTAGCGGGATACAGGGACAATGAGCAGTTCTTC. It encodes CASSQVAGYRDNEQFF.

This rearrangement joins TRBV5-4 to TRBJ1-4; 8 bases are shared with TRBD1. Per germline, CDR1 SGHNT and CDR2 YYREEE (reference sequence). The CDR3 is made up of 17 amino acids. Trimming took 4 bases from V and 2 from J; bases not matched to a gene: 10. DNA of the CDR3: TGTGCCAGCAGCAGCGCGACAGGGGCCATTACTAATGAAAAACTGTTTTTT. Its protein is CASSSATGAITNEKLFF.

This clone was recorded a few times. J is TRBJ2-7 and V is TRBV5-4; unclear D gene. Germline lookup yields CDR1 SGHNT and CDR2 YYREEE (reference sequence). V was cut by 6 bases and J by 0 bases, with 10 bases left in between. CDR3 length equals 13 residues. The CDR3 DNA follows: TGTGCCAGCAACCCTATTGACTCCTACGAGCAGTACTTC. Its translation is CASNPIDSYEQYF.

The chain uses TRBV2 and TRBJ2-7; 8 bases are a match to TRBD2. The CDR3 extends over 15 amino acids. After removal of 6 bases from V and 5 bases from J, the junction contained 12 bases not matched to a gene. Per germline, CDR1 SNHLY and CDR2 FYNNEI. CDR3 residues: CASRYRSGGPDEQYF. For the CDR3, the DNA is TGTGCCAGCAGGTATCGGAGCGGGGGTCCCGACGAGCAGTACTTC.

CDR3 coding DNA: TGTGCCTGGAGTGTCGGGGGGGGCGACACTGAAGCTTTCTTT. Protein product: CAWSVGGGDTEAFF. This chain connects TRBV30 to TRBJ1-1; the D gene is possibly TRBD1 (6 bases). Trimming took off 0 bases at V and 3 bases at J, with 11 bases between the two ends. Germline V gene data show CDR1 as GTSNPN and CDR2 as SVGIG (reference sequence). The CDR3 covers 14 residues.

This clone was detected a few times. V usage is TRBV7-9 and J usage is TRBJ2-3; 8 nucleotides align to TRBD2. The CDR3 has 18 amino acids. The J segment lost 0 bases and the V segment lost 4 bases, leaving 12 bases of the junction unmatched. The germline gives CDR1 SEHNR, CDR2 FQNEAQ (reference sequence). The DNA of the CDR3 is TGTGCCAGCAGCTCCTCCGGGAGGGGCCCCTTTAGCACAGATACGCAGTATTTT. Translation gives CASSSSGRGPFSTDTQYF.

V and J are TRBV5-1 and TRBJ2-1, with 9 positions matching TRBD1. CDR1 is SGHRS, CDR2 YFSETQ, per germline. V trimming: 0 bases; J trimming: 6 bases; junction bases outside the gene matches: 4. The CDR3 length is 15 residues. CDR3 residues: CASSLVGQGLNEQFF. In DNA form, the CDR3 reads TGCGCCAGCAGCTTGGTGGGACAGGGCCTCAATGAGCAGTTCTTC.

The chain employs TRBV4-1 and TRBJ1-1; the match to TRBD1 covers 7 bases. V dropped 1 base and J dropped 13; count of bases not matched to a gene: 6. CDR3 length: 12 amino acids. CDR1 is MGHRA, CDR2 YSYEKL, per germline. CDR3 residues: CASSQADRKIFF. CDR3 sequence (DNA): TGCGCCAGCAGCCAAGCGGACAGGAAGATTTTCTTT.

This clone came up once. This chain joins TRBV5-4 and TRBJ1-2; the D is unclear. There are 15 residues in the CDR3. The germline V gene encodes CDR1 SGHNT and CDR2 YYREEE (reference sequence). The ends were cut back, 3 bases at V and 6 bases at J, with 18 bases in the middle. CDR3 sequence: CASSSPPGRGHGYTF. In DNA form, the CDR3 reads TGTGCCAGCAGCTCCCCCCCGGGTCGCGGGCATGGCTACACCTTC.

V and J are TRBV7-9 and TRBJ1-4; 9 nucleotides line up with TRBD1. V lost 5 bases to trimming and J lost 7 bases; unmatched junction nucleotides: 11. CDR3 length: 16 amino acids. The V gene's germline CDR1 is SEHNR and CDR2 FQNEAQ (reference sequence). The DNA of the CDR3 is TGTGCCAGCAGCGCCGTAGGTGGACAGGGGACTGAAAAACTGTTTTTT. Its protein is CASSAVGGQGTEKLFF.

This chain links TRBV6-5 with TRBJ2-2; 12 nucleotides agree with TRBD2. The CDR3 has 14 amino acids. The germline gives CDR1 MNHEY, CDR2 SVGAGI. V dropped 8 bases and J dropped 4; count of bases not matched to a gene: 2. CDR3 DNA: TGTGCCAGCGCGGGACTAGCGGGCACCGGGGAGCTGTTTTTT. As protein: CASAGLAGTGELFF.

V is TRBV27 and J is TRBJ2-7; TRBD1 agrees at 9 bases. This CDR3 comprises 17 residues. Per germline, CDR1 MNHEY and CDR2 SMNVEV (reference sequence). V lost 0 bases to trimming and J lost 3 bases; unmatched junction nucleotides: 9. CDR3 DNA sequence: TGTGCCAGCAGTTTATCAGTTAAGCCGGGACAGGGCTACGAGCAGTACTTC. Translation gives CASSLSVKPGQGYEQYF.

V usage is TRBV15 and J usage is TRBJ2-1; 7 positions agree with TRBD1. The CDR3 length is 15 residues. CDR1 and CDR2 (germline): LNHNV, YYDKDF (reference sequence). The V and J ends lost 6 bases and 2 bases, in that order; junction bases with no gene match: 7. The CDR3 coding sequence is TGTGCCACCAGGAGCAGGACAGGTACCTACAATGAGCAGTTCTTC. Encoded protein: CATRSRTGTYNEQFF.

V gene TRBV5-6 combines with J gene TRBJ2-1, with no clear D. Trimming took 4 bases from V and 10 from J, leaving 12 bases between them. CDR1 is SGHDT and CDR2 is YYEEEE in the germline V gene. The CDR3 is made up of 12 amino acids. CDR3 nucleotide sequence: TGTGCCAGCAGCCTTACCGTCCGGGAGCAGTTCTTC. It is translated as CASSLTVREQFF.

The chain is built from TRBV7-3 and TRBJ2-7; D is possibly TRBD2 (6 bases). Between the trimmed V and J ends, which lost 5 bases and 2 bases, there was a span of 16 bases. The CDR3 covers 15 residues. The germline CDR1 and CDR2 sequences are SGHTA and FQGTGA. CDR3 region: CASSHKRVMPYEQYF. CDR3 coding DNA: TGTGCCAGCAGCCACAAGCGGGTGATGCCCTACGAGCAGTACTTC.